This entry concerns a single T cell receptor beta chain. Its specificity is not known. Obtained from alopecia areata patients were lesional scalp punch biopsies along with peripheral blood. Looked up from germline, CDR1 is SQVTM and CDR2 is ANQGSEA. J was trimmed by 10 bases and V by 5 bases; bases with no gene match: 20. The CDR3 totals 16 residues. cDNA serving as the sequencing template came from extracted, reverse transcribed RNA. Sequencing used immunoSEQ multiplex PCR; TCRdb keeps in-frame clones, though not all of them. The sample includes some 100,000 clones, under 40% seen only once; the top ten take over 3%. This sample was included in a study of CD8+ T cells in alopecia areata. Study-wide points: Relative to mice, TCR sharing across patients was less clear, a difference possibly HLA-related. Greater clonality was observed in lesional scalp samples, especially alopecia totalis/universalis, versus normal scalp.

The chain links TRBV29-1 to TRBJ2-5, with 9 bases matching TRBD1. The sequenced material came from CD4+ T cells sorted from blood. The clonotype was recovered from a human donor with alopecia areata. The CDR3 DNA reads TGCAGCGTTCTTATCCTCGGGACAGGGTCTCCCTCAATCCAGTACTTC. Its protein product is CSVLILGTGSPSIQYF.